This T cell receptor beta chain was observed in a study of blood T cell repertoires in COVID-19. Study information: The samples span acute and convalescent COVID-19 from the United States, Italy and Spain.

Original handling: For nucleated cells, counts were estimated from reference gene primer amplification. Generated by immunoSEQ multiplex PCR, the TCRdb table keeps only in-frame clones and is missing some. D and trimming come from the DNA, and the V and J calls and clone size come from that table. The sample lists roughly 200,000 clones; 70% to 90% were seen once. This clone has just one count. This CDR3 comprises 14 residues. The germline V and J ends were trimmed by 3 bases and 5 bases, with 10 bases remaining between them. Per germline, CDR1 MGHRA and CDR2 YSYEKL. A COVID-19 case had been met by exposed participants during the 2 weeks before study entry.

The source material was PBMCs or T cells enriched from blood (not recorded which). The rearrangement uses TRBV4-1 and TRBJ1-4; D possibly corresponds to TRBD1 (5 bases). This receptor was taken from a woman aged 25 to 39 who had been exposed to COVID-19. CDR3 residues: CASSQGRTNEKLFF. Written as DNA, the CDR3 is TGCGCCAGCAGCCAGGGCAGGACAAATGAAAAACTGTTTTTT.